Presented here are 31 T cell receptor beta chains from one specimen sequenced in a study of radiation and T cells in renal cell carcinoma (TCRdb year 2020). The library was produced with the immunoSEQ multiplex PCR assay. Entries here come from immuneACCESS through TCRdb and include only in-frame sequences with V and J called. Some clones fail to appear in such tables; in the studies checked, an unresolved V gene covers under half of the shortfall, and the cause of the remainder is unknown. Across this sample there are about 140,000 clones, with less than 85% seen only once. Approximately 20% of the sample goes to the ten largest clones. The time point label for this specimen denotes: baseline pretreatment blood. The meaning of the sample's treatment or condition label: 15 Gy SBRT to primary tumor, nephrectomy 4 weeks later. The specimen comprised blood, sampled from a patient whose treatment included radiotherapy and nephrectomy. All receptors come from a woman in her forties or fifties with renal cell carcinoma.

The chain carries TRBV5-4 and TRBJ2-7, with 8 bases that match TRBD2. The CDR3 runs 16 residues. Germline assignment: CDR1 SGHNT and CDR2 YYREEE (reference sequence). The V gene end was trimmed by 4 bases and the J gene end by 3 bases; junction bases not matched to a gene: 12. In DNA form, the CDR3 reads TGTGCCAGCAGCCCCAAGACTGAGCGGGGGCTCTACGAGCAGTACTTC. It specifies CASSPKTERGLYEQYF.

CDR3 region: CASTRRGAGTQNTEAFF. The CDR3 bases are TGCGCCAGCACCCGAAGGGGAGCCGGGACCCAGAACACTGAAGCTTTCTTT. The chain has TRBV5-1 and TRBJ1-1; D is possibly TRBD1 (5 bases). Trimming took 6 bases from V and 1 from J, leaving 22 bases between them. From germline, CDR1 is SGHRS and CDR2 YFSETQ. This CDR3 is 17 amino acids long.

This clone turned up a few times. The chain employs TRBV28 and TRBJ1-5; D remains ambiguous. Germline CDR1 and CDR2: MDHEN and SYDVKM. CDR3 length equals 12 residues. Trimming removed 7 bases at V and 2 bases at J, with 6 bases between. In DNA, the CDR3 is TGTGCCAGCAACATCGGCAATCAGCCCCAGCATTTT. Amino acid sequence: CASNIGNQPQHF.

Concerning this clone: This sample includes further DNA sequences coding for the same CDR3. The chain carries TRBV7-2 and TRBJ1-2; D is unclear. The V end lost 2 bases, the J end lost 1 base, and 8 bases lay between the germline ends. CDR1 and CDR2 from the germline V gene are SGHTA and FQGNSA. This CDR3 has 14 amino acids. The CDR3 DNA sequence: TGTGCCAGCAGCTTACGTGGCAGTAACTATGGCTACACCTTC. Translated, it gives CASSLRGSNYGYTF.

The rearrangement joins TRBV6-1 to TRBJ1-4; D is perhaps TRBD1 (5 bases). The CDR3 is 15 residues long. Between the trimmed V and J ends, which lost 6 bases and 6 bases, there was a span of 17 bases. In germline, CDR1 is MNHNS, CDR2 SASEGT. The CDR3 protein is CASRRGAAVHEKLFF. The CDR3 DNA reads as TGTGCCAGCAGGAGAGGGGCAGCCGTTCATGAAAAACTGTTTTTT.

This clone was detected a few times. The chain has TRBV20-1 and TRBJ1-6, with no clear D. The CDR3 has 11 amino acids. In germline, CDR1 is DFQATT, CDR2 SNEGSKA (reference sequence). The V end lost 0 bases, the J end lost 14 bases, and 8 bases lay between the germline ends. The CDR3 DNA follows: TGCAGTGCTAGAGACCCTCCGGCCCTCCACTTT. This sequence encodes CSARDPPALHF.

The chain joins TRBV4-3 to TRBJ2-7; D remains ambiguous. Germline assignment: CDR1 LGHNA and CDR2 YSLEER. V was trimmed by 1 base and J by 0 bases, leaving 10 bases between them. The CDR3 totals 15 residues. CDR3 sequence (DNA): TGCGCCAGCAGCCAAGGACCGCAACACTCCTACGAGCAGTACTTC. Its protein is CASSQGPQHSYEQYF.

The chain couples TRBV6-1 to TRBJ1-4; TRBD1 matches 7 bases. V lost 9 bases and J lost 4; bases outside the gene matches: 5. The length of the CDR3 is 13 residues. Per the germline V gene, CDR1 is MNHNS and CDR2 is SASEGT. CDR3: CASLNRGNEKLFF. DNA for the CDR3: TGTGCCAGTCTCAACAGGGGTAATGAAAAACTGTTTTTT.

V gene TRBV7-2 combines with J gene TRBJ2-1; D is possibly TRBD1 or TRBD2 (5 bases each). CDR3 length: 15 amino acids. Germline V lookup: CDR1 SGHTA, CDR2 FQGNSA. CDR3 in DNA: TGTGAATCGGGAACCGGGACGGGGACCTACAATGAGCAGTTCTTC. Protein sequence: CESGTGTGTYNEQFF.

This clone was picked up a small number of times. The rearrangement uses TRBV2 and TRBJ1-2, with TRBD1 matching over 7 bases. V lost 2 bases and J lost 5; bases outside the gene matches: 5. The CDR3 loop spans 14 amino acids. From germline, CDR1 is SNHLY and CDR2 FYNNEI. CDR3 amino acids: CASSELGQAYGYTF. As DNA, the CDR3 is TGTGCCAGCAGTGAATTAGGACAGGCTTATGGCTACACCTTC.

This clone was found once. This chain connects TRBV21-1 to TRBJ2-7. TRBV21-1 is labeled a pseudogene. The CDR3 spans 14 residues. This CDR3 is CASSKSGSYYEQYF. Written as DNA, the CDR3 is TGTGCCAGCAGCAAATCGGGCAGTTACTACGAGCAGTACTTC.

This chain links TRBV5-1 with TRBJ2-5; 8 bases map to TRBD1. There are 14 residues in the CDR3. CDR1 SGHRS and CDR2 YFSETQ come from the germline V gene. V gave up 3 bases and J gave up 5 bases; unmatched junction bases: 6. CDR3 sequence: CASSSGQGGETQYF. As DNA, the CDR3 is TGCGCCAGCAGCTCTGGACAGGGTGGGGAGACCCAGTACTTC.

The CDR3 DNA follows: TGCAGTGCTAGAGCAGGGAATGGCTACACCTTC. Amino acids: CSARAGNGYTF. The V call is TRBV20-1, the J call TRBJ1-2; a weak D match, TRBD1 (5 bases). The CDR3 extends over 11 amino acids. From germline, CDR1 is DFQATT and CDR2 SNEGSKA (reference sequence). V lost 1 base and J lost 6, with 6 bases in between.

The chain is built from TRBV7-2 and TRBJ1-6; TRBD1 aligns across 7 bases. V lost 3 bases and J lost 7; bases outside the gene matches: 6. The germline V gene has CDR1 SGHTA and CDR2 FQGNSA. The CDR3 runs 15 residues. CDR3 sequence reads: CASSLSGTDNSPLHF. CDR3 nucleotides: TGTGCCAGCAGCTTGTCGGGGACAGACAATTCACCCCTCCACTTT.

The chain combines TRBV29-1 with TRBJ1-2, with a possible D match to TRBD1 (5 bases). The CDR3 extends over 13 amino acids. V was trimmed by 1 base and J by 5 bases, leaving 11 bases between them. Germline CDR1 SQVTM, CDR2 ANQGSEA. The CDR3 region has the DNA TGCAGCGTTGAAGGGGGCGAGGGGTATGGCTACACCTTC. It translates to CSVEGGEGYGYTF.

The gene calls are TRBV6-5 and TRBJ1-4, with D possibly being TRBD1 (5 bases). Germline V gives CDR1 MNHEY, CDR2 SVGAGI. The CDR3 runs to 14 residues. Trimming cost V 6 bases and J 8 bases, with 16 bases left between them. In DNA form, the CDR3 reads TGTGCCAGCAGAGACGCGGGGGAGTGGGAAAAACTGTTTTTT. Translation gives CASRDAGEWEKLFF.

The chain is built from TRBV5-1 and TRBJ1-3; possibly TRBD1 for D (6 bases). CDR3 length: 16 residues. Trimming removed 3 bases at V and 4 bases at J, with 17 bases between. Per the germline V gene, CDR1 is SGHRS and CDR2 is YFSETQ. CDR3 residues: CASSWAGATTGNTIYF. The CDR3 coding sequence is TGCGCCAGCAGCTGGGCAGGGGCCACGACCGGAAACACCATATATTTT.

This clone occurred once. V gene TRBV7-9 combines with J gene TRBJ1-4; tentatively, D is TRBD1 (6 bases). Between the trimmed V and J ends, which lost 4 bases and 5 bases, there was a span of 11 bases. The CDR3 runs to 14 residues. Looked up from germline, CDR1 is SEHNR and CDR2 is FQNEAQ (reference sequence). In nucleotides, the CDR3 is TGTGCCAGCAGCTCACAGGGTTCCAATGAAAAACTGTTTTTT. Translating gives CASSSQGSNEKLFF.

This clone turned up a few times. The CDR3 spells CASSSSGTPGHEQYF. CDR3 in DNA: TGTGCCAGCAGTTCCTCCGGGACACCAGGCCACGAGCAGTACTTC. The V gene is TRBV27, the J gene TRBJ2-7, with a possible D match to TRBD1 (6 bases). The V end lost 4 bases, the J end lost 5 bases, and 18 bases lay between the germline ends. CDR1 and CDR2 from the germline V gene are MNHEY and SMNVEV (reference sequence). The CDR3 runs 15 residues.

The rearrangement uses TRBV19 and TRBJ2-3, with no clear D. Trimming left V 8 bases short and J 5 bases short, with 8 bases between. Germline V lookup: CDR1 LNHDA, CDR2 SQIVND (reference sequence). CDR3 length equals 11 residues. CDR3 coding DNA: TGTGCCAGTTCGGTTGGAGATACGCAGTATTTT. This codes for CASSVGDTQYF.

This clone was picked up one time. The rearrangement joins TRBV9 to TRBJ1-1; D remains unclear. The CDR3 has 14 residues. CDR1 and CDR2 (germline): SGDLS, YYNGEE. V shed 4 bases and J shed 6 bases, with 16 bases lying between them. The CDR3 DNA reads TGTGCCAGCAGCCCCCGATCTTTAGGTTCTGAAGCTTTCTTT. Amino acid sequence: CASSPRSLGSEAFF.

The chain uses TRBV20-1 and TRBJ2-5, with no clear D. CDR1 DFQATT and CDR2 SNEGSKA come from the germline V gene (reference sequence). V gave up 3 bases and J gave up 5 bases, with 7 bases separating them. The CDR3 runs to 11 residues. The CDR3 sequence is CSASFSETQYF. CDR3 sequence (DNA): TGCAGTGCTAGCTTCTCCGAGACCCAGTACTTC.

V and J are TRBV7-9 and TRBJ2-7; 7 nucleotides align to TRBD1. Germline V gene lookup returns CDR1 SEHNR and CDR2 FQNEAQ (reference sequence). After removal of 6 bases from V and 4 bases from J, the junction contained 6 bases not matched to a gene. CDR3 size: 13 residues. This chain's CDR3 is CASSRLGQYEQYF. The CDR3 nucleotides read TGTGCCAGCAGTCGTCTGGGACAGTACGAGCAGTACTTC. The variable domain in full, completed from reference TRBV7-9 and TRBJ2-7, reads DTGVSQNPRHKITKRGQNVTFRCDPISEHNRLYWYRQTLGQGPEFLTYFQNEAQLEKSRLLSDRFSAERPKGSFSTLEIQRTEQGDSAMYLCASSRLGQYEQYFGPGTRLTVT.

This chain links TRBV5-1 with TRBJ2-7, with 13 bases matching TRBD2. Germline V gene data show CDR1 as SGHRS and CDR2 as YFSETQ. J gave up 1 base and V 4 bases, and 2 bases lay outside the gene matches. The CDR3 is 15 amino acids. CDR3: CASSQLAGGSYEQYF. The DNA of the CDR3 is TGCGCCAGCAGCCAACTAGCGGGAGGGTCCTACGAGCAGTACTTC.

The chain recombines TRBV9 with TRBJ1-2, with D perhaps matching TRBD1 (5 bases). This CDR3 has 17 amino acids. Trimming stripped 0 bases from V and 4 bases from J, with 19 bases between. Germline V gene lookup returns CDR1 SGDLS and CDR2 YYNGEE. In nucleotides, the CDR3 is TGTGCCAGCAGCGTAGCTCCGATGGGGGGTTTGGGCTATGGCTACACCTTC. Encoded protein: CASSVAPMGGLGYGYTF.

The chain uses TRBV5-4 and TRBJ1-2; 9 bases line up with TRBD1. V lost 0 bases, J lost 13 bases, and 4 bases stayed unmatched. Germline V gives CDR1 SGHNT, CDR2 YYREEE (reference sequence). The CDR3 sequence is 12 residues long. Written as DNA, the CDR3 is TGTGCCAGCAGCTTGGTGGACAGGGGTGGCACCTTC. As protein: CASSLVDRGGTF.

The CDR3 sequence is CASSKGGGDGYTF. Here the CDR3 DNA reads TGCGCCAGCAGCAAGGGAGGAGGGGATGGCTACACCTTC. The chain joins TRBV5-1 to TRBJ1-2, with D maybe TRBD1 (5 bases). The ends were cut back, 4 bases at V and 6 bases at J, with 13 bases in the middle. This CDR3 is 13 amino acids long. Germline values: CDR1 SGHRS, CDR2 YFSETQ.

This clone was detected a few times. The CDR3 spells CASSVDGGKNEKLFF. DNA of the CDR3: TGTGCCAGCAGCGTAGATGGGGGGAAGAATGAAAAACTGTTTTTT. The chain employs TRBV9 and TRBJ1-4; possibly TRBD1 for D (5 bases). The V end was cut by 0 bases, the J end by 5 bases, with 11 bases between. Germline V gene data show CDR1 as SGDLS and CDR2 as YYNGEE. The CDR3 is 15 residues long.

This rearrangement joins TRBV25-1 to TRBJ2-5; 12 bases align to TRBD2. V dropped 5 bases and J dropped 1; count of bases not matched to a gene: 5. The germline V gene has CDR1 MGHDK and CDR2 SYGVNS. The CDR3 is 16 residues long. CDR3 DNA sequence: TGTGCCAGCAGTTTAGAACTAGCGGGAGGCCAAGAGACCCAGTACTTC. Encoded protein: CASSLELAGGQETQYF.

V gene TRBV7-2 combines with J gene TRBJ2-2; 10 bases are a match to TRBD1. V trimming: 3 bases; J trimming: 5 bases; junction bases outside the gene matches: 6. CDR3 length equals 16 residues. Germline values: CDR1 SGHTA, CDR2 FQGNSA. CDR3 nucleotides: TGTGCCAGCAGCTTCTCCGGGACAGGGGTTACCGGGGAGCTGTTTTTT. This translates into CASSFSGTGVTGELFF.

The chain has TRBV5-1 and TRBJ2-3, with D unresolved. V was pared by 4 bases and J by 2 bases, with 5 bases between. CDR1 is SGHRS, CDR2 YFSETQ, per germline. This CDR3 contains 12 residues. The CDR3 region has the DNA TGCGCCAGCAGCCGCCCCACAGATACGCAGTATTTT. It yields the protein CASSRPTDTQYF.